This T cell receptor (beta chain) was identified during a study of human T cells and chemical hapten exposure. This clonotype was found a few times. Its antigen is not known. The CDR3 sequence is 12 residues long. CDR1 is ENHRY, CDR2 SYGVKD, per germline. The trim removed 7 bases at V and 7 bases at J, leaving 5 bases unmatched. Study results and caveats: Expanded TCRs made up significantly more big CDR3 similarity clusters than controls did.

MiXCR, applied by TCRdb to the RACE reads, yields one record per CDR3 protein. The sample consists of roughly 200,000 distinct CDR3 sequences, 20% to 25% of them appearing once. The time point is: patch test 3, about 24 weeks after DPC sensitization. Treatment denoted: therapeutic diphenylcyclopropenone sensitization with weekly scalp DPC. Sequences were derived from whole blood, sampled in connection with sensitization to the hapten diphenylcyclopropenone (DPC). The J gene is TRBJ2-7, the V gene TRBV10-3, with 9 bases matching TRBD1. The source is a woman in her thirties or forties with alopecia areata. Some clones in this sample may be carry-over from other donors' samples. DNA of the CDR3: TGTGCCATCAAAGGGACAGGGCAAGAGCAGTACTTC. It yields the protein CAIKGTGQEQYF.